This TCR beta chain comes out of a study of T cells in Graves' hyperthyroidism and ophthalmopathy. The CDR3 contains 12 residues. Germline CDR1 reads SGHDT; CDR2 reads YYEEEE. The V gene lost 2 bases and the J gene lost 1 base, with 3 bases spanning the gap. Amplified TCR beta CDR3 regions came from RNA transcripts. In the first-round RT-PCR of the TCR CDR3, the HTBI primer set was used. Each CDR3 protein is one row after TCRdb ran MiXCR on the multiplex PCR reads. This table has about 350,000 distinct CDR3 sequences, roughly 14% appearing once. Comment on this clonotype: This CDR3 is missing its conserved last phenylalanine or tryptophan, likely due to a read error.

PBMCs were collected from a roughly 10 ml volume of fresh peripheral blood. The TCR sequence derives from a woman aged 30 to 39 with Graves' hyperthyroidism. The specimen was blood. V is TRBV5-6 and J is TRBJ1-1; D is uncertain. CDR3 bases: TGTGCCAGCAGCTTTGGGAACACTGAAGCTTTCTCT. Translated, it gives CASSFGNTEAFS.